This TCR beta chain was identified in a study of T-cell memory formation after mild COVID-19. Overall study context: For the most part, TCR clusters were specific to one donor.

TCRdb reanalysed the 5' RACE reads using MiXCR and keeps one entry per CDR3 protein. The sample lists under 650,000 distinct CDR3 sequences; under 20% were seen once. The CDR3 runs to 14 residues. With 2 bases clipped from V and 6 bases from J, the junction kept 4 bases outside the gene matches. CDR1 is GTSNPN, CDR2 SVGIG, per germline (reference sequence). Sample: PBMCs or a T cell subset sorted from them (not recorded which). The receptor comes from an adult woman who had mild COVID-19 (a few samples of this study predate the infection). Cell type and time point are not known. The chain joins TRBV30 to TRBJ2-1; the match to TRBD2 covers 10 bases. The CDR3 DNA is TGTGCCTGGAGTAAGGGACTAGCGTCCAATGAGCAGTTCTTC. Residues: CAWSKGLASNEQFF.